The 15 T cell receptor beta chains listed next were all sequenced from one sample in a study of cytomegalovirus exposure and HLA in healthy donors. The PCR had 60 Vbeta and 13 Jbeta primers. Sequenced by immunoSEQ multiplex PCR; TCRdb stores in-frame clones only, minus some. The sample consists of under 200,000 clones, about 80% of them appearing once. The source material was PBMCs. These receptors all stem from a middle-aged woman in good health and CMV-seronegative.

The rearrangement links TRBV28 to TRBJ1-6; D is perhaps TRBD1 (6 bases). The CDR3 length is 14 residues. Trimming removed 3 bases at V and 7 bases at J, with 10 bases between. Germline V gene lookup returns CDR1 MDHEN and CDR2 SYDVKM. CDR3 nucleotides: TGTGCCAGCAGTTTGGGGGCGGCGAATTCACCCCTCCACTTT. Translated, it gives CASSLGAANSPLHF.

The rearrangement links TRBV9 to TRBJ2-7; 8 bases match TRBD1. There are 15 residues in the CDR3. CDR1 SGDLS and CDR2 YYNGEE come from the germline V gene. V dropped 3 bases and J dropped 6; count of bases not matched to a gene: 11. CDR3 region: CASSAHQGAGCEQYF. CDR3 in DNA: TGTGCCAGCAGCGCTCATCAGGGGGCGGGATGCGAGCAGTACTTC.

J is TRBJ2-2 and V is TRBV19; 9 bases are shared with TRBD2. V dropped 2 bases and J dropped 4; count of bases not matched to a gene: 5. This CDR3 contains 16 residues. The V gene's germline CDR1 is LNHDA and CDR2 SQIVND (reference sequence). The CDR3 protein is CASSIRSGRPTGELFF. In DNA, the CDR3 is TGTGCCAGTAGTATACGGAGCGGGAGGCCCACCGGGGAGCTGTTTTTT.

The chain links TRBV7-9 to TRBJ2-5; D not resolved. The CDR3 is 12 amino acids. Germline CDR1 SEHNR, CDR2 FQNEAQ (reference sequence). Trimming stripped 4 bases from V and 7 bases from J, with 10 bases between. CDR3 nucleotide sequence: TGTGCCAGCAGCTCGGGTAATAGGACCCAGTACTTC. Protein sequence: CASSSGNRTQYF.

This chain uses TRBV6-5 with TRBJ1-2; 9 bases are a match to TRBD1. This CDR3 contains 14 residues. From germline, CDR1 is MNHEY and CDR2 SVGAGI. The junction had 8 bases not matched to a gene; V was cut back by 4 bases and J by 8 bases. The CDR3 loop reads CASSFFGGQGGYTF. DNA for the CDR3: TGTGCCAGCAGTTTTTTTGGGGGACAGGGCGGCTACACCTTC.

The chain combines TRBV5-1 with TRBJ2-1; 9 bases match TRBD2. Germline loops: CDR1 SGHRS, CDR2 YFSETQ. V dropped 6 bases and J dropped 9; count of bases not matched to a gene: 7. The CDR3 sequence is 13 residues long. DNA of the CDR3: TGCGCCAGCAAGTTAGCGGGGGATCGTGAGCAGTTCTTC. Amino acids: CASKLAGDREQFF.

The CDR3 protein is CASSIGSIEAFF. CDR3 nucleotides: TGTGCCAGCAGCATCGGTAGTATTGAAGCTTTCTTT. V usage is TRBV2 and J usage is TRBJ1-1; D is uncertain. The V and J ends lost 6 bases and 7 bases respectively, with 12 bases between them. The germline gives CDR1 SNHLY, CDR2 FYNNEI. This CDR3 spans 12 amino acids. The full variable domain, its missing parts supplied by reference TRBV2 and TRBJ1-1, is EPEVTQTPSHQVTQMGQEVILRCVPISNHLYFYWYRQILGQKVEFLVSFYNNEISEKSEIFDDQFSVERPDGSNFTLKIRSTKLEDSAMYFCASSIGSIEAFFGQGTRLTVV.

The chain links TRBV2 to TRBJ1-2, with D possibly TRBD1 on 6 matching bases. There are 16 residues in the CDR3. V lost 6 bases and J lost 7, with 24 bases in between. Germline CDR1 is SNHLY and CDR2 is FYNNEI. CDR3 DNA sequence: TGTGCCAGCAGCCTTGCCGGGGGGCGAGGGGCTCTTGGCTACACCTTC. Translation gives CASSLAGGRGALGYTF.

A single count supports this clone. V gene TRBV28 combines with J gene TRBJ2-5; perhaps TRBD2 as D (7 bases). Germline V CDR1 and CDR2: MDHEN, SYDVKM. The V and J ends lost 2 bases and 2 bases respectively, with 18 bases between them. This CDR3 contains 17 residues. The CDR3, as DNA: TGTGCCAGCAGTTTACGGGGGGCAGGTGTGGGTCAAGAGACCCAGTACTTC. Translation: CASSLRGAGVGQETQYF. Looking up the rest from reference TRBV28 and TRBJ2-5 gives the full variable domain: DVKVTQSSRYLVKRTGEKVFLECVQDMDHENMFWYRQDPGLGLRLIYFSYDVKMKEKGDIPEGYSVSREKKERFSLILESASTNQTSMYLCASSLRGAGVGQETQYFGPGTRLLVL.

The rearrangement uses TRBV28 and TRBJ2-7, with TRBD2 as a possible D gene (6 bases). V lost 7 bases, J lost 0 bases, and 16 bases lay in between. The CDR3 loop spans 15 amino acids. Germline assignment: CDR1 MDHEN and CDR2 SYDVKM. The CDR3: CASKPPGGPSYEQYF. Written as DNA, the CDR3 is TGTGCCAGCAAACCCCCCGGGGGTCCCTCCTACGAGCAGTACTTC.

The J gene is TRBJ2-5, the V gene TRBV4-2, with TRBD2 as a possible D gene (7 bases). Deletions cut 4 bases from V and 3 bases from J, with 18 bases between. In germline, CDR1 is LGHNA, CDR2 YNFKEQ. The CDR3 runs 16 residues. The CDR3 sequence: CASSLTLGGGEETQYF. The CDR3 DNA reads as TGTGCCAGCAGCCTGACCTTAGGAGGGGGGGAAGAGACCCAGTACTTC.

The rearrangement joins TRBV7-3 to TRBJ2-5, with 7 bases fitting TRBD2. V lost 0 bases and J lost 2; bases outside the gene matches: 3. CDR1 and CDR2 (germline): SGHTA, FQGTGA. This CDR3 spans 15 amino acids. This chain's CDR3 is CASSLTGTTQETQYF. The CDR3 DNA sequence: TGTGCCAGCAGCTTAACCGGGACTACGCAAGAGACCCAGTACTTC.

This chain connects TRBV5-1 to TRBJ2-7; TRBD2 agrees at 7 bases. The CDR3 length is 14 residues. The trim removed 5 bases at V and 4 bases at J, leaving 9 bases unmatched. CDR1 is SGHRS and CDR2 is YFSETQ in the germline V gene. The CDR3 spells CASSPARGGYEQYF. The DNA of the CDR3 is TGCGCCAGCAGTCCGGCTCGCGGGGGTTACGAGCAGTACTTC.

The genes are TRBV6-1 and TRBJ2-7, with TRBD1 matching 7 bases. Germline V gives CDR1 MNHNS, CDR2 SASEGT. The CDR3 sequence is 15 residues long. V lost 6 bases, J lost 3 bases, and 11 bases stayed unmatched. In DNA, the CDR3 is TGTGCCAGCAGAGCGGCAGGGGGTGGTGACTACGAGCAGTACTTC. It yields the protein CASRAAGGGDYEQYF.

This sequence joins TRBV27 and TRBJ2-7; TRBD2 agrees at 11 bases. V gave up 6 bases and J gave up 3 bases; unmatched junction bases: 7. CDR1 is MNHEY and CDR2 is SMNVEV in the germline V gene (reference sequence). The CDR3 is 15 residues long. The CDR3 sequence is CASSPASGGNYEQYF. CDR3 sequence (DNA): TGTGCCAGCAGCCCCGCTAGCGGGGGGAACTACGAGCAGTACTTC.